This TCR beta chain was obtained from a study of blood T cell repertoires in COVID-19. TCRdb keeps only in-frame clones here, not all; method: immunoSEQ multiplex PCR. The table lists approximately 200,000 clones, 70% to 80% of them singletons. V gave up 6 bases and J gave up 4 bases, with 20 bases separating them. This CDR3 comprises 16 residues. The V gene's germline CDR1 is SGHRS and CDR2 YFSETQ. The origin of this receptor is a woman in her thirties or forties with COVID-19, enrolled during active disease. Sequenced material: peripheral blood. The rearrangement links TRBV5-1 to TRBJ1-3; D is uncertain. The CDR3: CASTIDGSTSGNTIYF. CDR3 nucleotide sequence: TGCGCCAGCACCATAGACGGGTCCACGTCGGGAAACACCATATATTTT.